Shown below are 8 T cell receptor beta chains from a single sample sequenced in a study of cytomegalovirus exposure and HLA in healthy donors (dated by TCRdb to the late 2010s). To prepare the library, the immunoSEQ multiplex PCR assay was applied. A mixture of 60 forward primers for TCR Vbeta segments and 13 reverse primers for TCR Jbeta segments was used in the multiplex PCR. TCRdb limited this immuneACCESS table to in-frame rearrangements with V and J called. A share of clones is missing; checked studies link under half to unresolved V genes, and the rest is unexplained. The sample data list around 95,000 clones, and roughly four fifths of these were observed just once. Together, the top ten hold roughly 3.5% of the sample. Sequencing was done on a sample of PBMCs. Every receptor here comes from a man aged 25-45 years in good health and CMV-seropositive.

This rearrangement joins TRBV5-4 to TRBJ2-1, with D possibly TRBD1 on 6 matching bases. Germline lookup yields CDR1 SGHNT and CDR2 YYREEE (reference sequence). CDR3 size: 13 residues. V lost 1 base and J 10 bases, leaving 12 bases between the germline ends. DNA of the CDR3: TGTGCCAGCAGCTTGCAGGGGCCCCAAGAGCAGTTCTTC. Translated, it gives CASSLQGPQEQFF. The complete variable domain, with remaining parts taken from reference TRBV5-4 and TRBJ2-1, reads ETGVTQSPTHLIKTRGQQVTLRCSSQSGHNTVSWYQQALGQGPQFIFQYYREEENGRGNFPPRFSGLQFPNYSSELNVNALELDDSALYLCASSLQGPQEQFFGPGTRLTVL.

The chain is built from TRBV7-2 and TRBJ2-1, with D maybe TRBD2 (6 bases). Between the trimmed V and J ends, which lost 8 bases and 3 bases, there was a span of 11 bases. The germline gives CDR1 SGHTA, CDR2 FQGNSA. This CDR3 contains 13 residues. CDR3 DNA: TGTGCCAGCGAGGTAGCGGTCTACAATGAGCAGTTCTTC. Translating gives CASEVAVYNEQFF.

CDR3 sequence: CATRVRDSPRDTQYF. The CDR3 DNA sequence: TGTGCCACCCGGGTCCGGGACTCCCCCAGAGATACGCAGTATTTT. The V and J genes are TRBV27 and TRBJ2-3; D might be TRBD2 (6 bases). The CDR3 extends over 15 amino acids. V lost 10 bases to trimming and J lost 5 bases, with 22 bases between them. The germline gives CDR1 MNHEY, CDR2 SMNVEV (reference sequence).

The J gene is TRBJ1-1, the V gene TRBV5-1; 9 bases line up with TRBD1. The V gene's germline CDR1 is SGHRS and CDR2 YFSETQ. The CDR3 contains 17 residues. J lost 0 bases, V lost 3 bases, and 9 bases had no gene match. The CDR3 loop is CASSSPGQGMMNTEAFF. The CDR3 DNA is TGCGCCAGCAGCTCGCCGGGACAGGGAATGATGAACACTGAAGCTTTCTTT.

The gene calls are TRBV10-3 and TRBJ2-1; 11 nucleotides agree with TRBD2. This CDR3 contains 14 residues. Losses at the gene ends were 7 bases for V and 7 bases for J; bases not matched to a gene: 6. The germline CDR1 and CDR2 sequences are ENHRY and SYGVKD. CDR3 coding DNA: TGTGCCATCATGACTAGCGGGACGTGGAATGAGCAGTTCTTC. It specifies CAIMTSGTWNEQFF.

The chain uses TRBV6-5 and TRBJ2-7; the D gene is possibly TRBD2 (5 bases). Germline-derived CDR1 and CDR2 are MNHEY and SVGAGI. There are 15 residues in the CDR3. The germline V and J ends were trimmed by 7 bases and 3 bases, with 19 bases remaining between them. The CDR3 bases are TGTGCCAGCACGGGGTCCGGGAACCCCCGCTACGAGCAGTACTTC. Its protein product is CASTGSGNPRYEQYF.

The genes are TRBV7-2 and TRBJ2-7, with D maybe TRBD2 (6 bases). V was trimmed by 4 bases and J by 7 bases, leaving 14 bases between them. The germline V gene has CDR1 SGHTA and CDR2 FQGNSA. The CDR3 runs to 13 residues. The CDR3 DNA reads TGTGCCAGCAGCTCAGTCCTAGCGCGGGAGCAGTACTTC. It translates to CASSSVLAREQYF.

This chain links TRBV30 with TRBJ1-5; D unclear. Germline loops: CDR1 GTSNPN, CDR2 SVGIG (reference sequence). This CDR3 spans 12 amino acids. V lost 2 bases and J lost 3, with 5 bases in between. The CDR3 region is CAWSIHNQPQHF. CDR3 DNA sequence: TGTGCCTGGAGTATACACAATCAGCCCCAGCATTTT. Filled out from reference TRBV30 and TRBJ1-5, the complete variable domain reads SQTIHQWPATLVQPVGSPLSLECTVEGTSNPNLYWYRQAAGRGLQLLFYSVGIGQISSEVPQNLSASRPQDRQFILSSKKLLLSDSGFYLCAWSIHNQPQHFGDGTRLSIL.